A selection of T cell receptor beta chains follows, all from one sample in a study of T cells in Graves' hyperthyroidism and ophthalmopathy. MiXCR, applied by TCRdb to the multiplex PCR reads, yields one record per CDR3 protein. The data hold about 420,000 distinct CDR3 sequences, with about 13% observed a single time. The material sequenced was blood. These receptors all come from a woman in her late teens or twenties with Graves' hyperthyroidism. The CDR3 runs from the conserved cysteine through the conserved F or W. The order of the fields is D gene, V gene, J gene, clone size, CDR3 DNA, CDR3 protein. A D gene is named only where the DNA matches it firmly. Not all rows give a size; the values are once, few, many and, for expanded clones, a class.

>TRBD2|TRBV20-1|TRBJ2-7|few
TGCAGTGCTGGCATAACCTCGCGGGAGAGTTACGAGCAGTACTTC
CSAGITSRESYEQYF
>NA|TRBV6-2/TRBV6-3|TRBJ2-2|many
TGTGCCAGCAGTTCCTTCCTAGCCGGGGAGCTGTTTTTT
CASSSFLAGELFF
>TRBD1|TRBV7-3|TRBJ2-5|NA
TGTGCCAGCAGCCAAACCGGGACAGGGACGCAGTACTTC
CASSQTGTGTQYF
>NA|TRBV28|TRBJ1-4|NA
TGTGCCAGCAGTTATCAGCGACAGATGCGCTCTGAAAAACTGTTTTTT
CASSYQRQMRSEKLFF
>NA|TRBV12-3/TRBV12-4|TRBJ1-1|many
TGTGCCAGCAGTTTAGGGTTGAACACTGAAGCTTTCTTT
CASSLGLNTEAFF
>NA|TRBV3-1|TRBJ2-7|many
TGTGCCAGCAGCCAAGATGGAGGGACCTACGAGCAGTACTTC
CASSQDGGTYEQYF
>NA|TRBV20-1|TRBJ2-7|few
TGCAGTGCTATCTACGCCTTAAACTACGAGCAGTACTTC
CSAIYALNYEQYF
>NA|TRBV27|TRBJ1-1|many
TGTGCCAGCAGTCACCAGCCCAGGGGAAACACTGAAGCTTTCTTT
CASSHQPRGNTEAFF
>NA|TRBV18|TRBJ2-1|many
TGTGCCAGCTCACTCCGGGAGCTAACCTACAATGAGCAGTTCTTC
CASSLRELTYNEQFF
>NA|TRBV11-2|TRBJ2-5|many
TGTGCCAGCAGCTTGTTCAGGGGTCAAGAGACCCAGTACTTC
CASSLFRGQETQYF
>TRBD1|TRBV20-1|TRBJ1-2|many
TGCAGTGCACGGGACAGGGAGGATGGCTACACCTTC
CSARDREDGYTF
>NA|TRBV20-1|TRBJ1-5|few
TGCAGCGGCCGGGGAGATAGCAATCAGCCCCAGCATTTT
CSGRGDSNQPQHF
>TRBD1|TRBV20-1|TRBJ1-6|NA
TGCAGTGCTCCAGGTGGGACAGGTGGAAGTTATTCACCCCTCCACTTT
CSAPGGTGGSYSPLHF
>NA|TRBV28|TRBJ2-1|many
TGTGCCAGCGGACCAGAGAACAATGAGCAGTTCTTC
CASGPENNEQFF
>NA|TRBV7-2|TRBJ2-1|many
TGTGCCAGCAGCTTAGTCGTAGGGTCACAGGAGCAGTTCTTC
CASSLVVGSQEQFF
>NA|TRBV4-3|TRBJ1-3|few
TGCGCCAGCAGCCAAGGGACGGCAAACTCTGGAAACACCATATATTTT
CASSQGTANSGNTIYF
>NA|TRBV4-3|TRBJ1-5|NA
TGCGCCAGCAGCCAAGATCTTTCGGGGGCGAGCAATCAGCCCCAGCATTTT
CASSQDLSGASNQPQHF
>NA|TRBV28|TRBJ2-6|many
TGTGCCAGCAGTTTACCAGGGACAGGGGCCAACGTCCTGACTTTC
CASSLPGTGANVLTF
>NA|TRBV19|TRBJ1-3|few
TGTGCCAGTAGTAAAAGGGACTCCGGAAACACCATATATTTT
CASSKRDSGNTIYF
>TRBD1|TRBV30|TRBJ1-4|many
TGTGCCTGGAGTGGTGACAGGGGAGGAGAAAAACTGTTTTTT
CAWSGDRGGEKLFF
>NA|TRBV20-1|TRBJ2-7|NA
TGCAGTGCTAGAGATCAGATGGGGAGGACTTCTGAGGGCTACGAGCAGTACTTC
CSARDQMGRTSEGYEQYF
>TRBD1|TRBV5-1|TRBJ2-7|NA
TGTGCCAGCATCGAAACCTCCGGGACAGGGGCCTACGAGCAGTACTTC
CASIETSGTGAYEQYF
>TRBD1|TRBV28|TRBJ1-1|NA
TGTGCCAGCAGACAGGGGGCAGGTGAAGCTTTCTTT
CASRQGAGEAFF
>NA|TRBV19|TRBJ1-1|many
TGTGCCAGTAGGGTGACAGGCTTGAACACTGAAGCTTTCTTT
CASRVTGLNTEAFF
>TRBD1|TRBV6-5|TRBJ2-3|many
TGTGCCAGCAGTTACGGACAGGGGGCCACAGATACGCAGTATTTT
CASSYGQGATDTQYF
>TRBD1|TRBV4-3|TRBJ1-4|few
TGCGCCAGCAGCCGACAGGGACAGGAAGATGAAAAACTGTTTTTT
CASSRQGQEDEKLFF
>TRBD2|TRBV5-1|TRBJ2-3|few
TGCGCCAGCAGCGAGGGACTAGCGGTAACAGATACGCAGTATTTT
CASSEGLAVTDTQYF
>NA|TRBV2|TRBJ2-5|many
TGTGCCAGCAGTGGAAACGGCCAAGAGACCCAGTACTTC
CASSGNGQETQYF
>NA|TRBV7-9|TRBJ2-7|NA
TGTGCCAGCAGCTTATCAGAGGGGTTGAGCTCCTACGAGCAGTACTTC
CASSLSEGLSSYEQYF
>TRBD2|TRBV7-8|TRBJ2-5|NA
TGTGCCAGCAGCTTAGCTTCTAGCGGGAGGGCCAACCAAGAGACCCAGTACTTC
CASSLASSGRANQETQYF
>TRBD1|TRBV27|TRBJ2-7|many
TGTGCCAGCAGTTTATCCGGGACAGCCTCCTACGAGCAGTACTTC
CASSLSGTASYEQYF
>TRBD1|TRBV9|TRBJ2-2|NA
TGTGCCAGCAGCGCGGGACAGGGGAACACCGAGGAGCTGTTTTTT
CASSAGQGNTEELFF
>TRBD1|TRBV3-1|TRBJ2-5|few
TGTGCCAGCAGCCAGGCCGGGACAGCGGTTGAGTACTTC
CASSQAGTAVEYF
>NA|TRBV27|TRBJ2-6|NA
TGTGCCAGCAGCACAGGGCGCGAAGTTTCTGGGGCCAACGTCCTGACTTTC
CASSTGREVSGANVLTF
>TRBD1|TRBV28|TRBJ2-1|many
TGTGCCAGCAGTTCCCAGGGGGCCGGTAGCTCCTACAATGAGCAGTTCTTC
CASSSQGAGSSYNEQFF
>TRBD2|TRBV7-8|TRBJ2-4|many
TGTGCCAGCAGCTTAGCGGGAGGGCTCGAAAACATTCAGTACTTC
CASSLAGGLENIQYF
>NA|TRBV11-2|TRBJ2-3|many
TGTGCCAGCAGCCGCGCCCAGGTTAGCACAGATACGCAGTATTTT
CASSRAQVSTDTQYF
>NA|TRBV6-2/TRBV6-3|TRBJ1-2|many
TGTGCCAGCAGAGAGCAGGGAGGCTATGGCTACACCTTC
CASREQGGYGYTF
>TRBD1|TRBV24-1|TRBJ1-1|few
TGTGCCACAAGAGCATCGGACAGGGGAGGCTCTGAAGCTTTCTTT
CATRASDRGGSEAFF
>NA|TRBV10-3|TRBJ1-2|NA
TGTGCCATCAGTGAGTCAGGCAGGGACGGCTATGGCTACACCTTC
CAISESGRDGYGYTF
>TRBD1|TRBV19|TRBJ2-5|NA
TGTGCCAGTAGTACCCGTACCGGGACAGACGATAGGACCCAGTACTTC
CASSTRTGTDDRTQYF